Listed below are T cell receptor beta chains from one sample, sequenced in a study of glioma-infiltrating T cells after dendritic cell vaccination. Clones were sequenced by immunoSEQ multiplex PCR, and TCRdb holds only the in-frame ones, with some missing. The sample holds roughly 68,000 clones, 82% seen once. The starting material was blood, obtained before dendritic cell vaccination. These receptors were obtained from a human donor with glioblastoma. The CDR3 runs from the conserved cysteine through the conserved F or W. Each record gives: CDR3 protein, CDR3 DNA, D gene, V gene, J gene, clone size. D genes are given only for firm matches. Size is stated for part of the rows, as once, few or many counts, or as a class when the clone is expanded.

CASSALSGGVADTQYF	TGTGCCAGCAGTGCGCTGAGCGGGGGGGTTGCAGATACGCAGTATTTT	TRBD2	TRBV6-1	TRBJ2-3	NA
CASSPQGQTYYEQYF	TGTGCCAGCAGCCCCCAGGGACAGACCTACTACGAGCAGTACTTC	TRBD1	TRBV11-1	TRBJ2-7	few
CASSPFDRPSGETQYF	TGTGCCAGCTCACCTTTCGACCGCCCTAGCGGGGAGACCCAGTACTTC	TRBD2	TRBV18	TRBJ2-5	NA
CASTEGIANYGYTF	TGCGCCAGCACTGAGGGTATCGCTAACTATGGCTACACCTTC	NA	TRBV5-1	TRBJ1-2	NA
CASSPRSSNQETQYF	TGTGCCAGCTCACCCCGGTCTAGCAACCAAGAGACCCAGTACTTC	NA	TRBV18	TRBJ2-5	NA
CASSLGSGTNEKLFF	TGCGCCAGCAGCTTGGGGTCAGGTACGAATGAAAAACTGTTTTTT	NA	TRBV5-1	TRBJ1-4	NA
CANSQGEGATQYF	TGTGCCAACTCCCAAGGGGAAGGGGCGACCCAGTACTTC	NA	TRBV6-1	TRBJ2-5	NA
CASSDRGGDQETQYF	TGTGCCAGCAGTGACCGGGGGGGTGACCAAGAGACCCAGTACTTC	TRBD2	TRBV2	TRBJ2-5	NA
CASSEGGIAWDTEAFF	TGTGCCAGCAGTGAAGGGGGGATTGCCTGGGACACTGAAGCTTTCTTT	NA	TRBV25-1	TRBJ1-1	NA
CASSLTGSDTQYF	TGTGCCAGCAGCTTAACAGGGTCAGATACGCAGTATTTT	NA	TRBV7-2	TRBJ2-3	NA
CASSSGLVTDTQYF	TGTGCCAGCAGCTCGGGACTAGTCACAGATACGCAGTATTTT	TRBD2	TRBV5-4	TRBJ2-3	once
CAYDRIRESSYNEQFF	TGTGCCTACGACAGAATACGGGAGAGCTCCTACAATGAGCAGTTCTTC	NA	TRBV30	TRBJ2-1	once
CASNQGANTGELFF	TGTGCCAGCAACCAGGGGGCGAACACCGGGGAGCTGTTTTTT	TRBD1	TRBV2	TRBJ2-2	NA
CSVAHRLVQGEGTDTQYF	TGCAGCGTTGCCCATAGGTTAGTCCAGGGGGAAGGCACAGATACGCAGTATTTT	TRBD1	TRBV29-1	TRBJ2-3	NA
CASSLRSGLTYEQYF	TGTGCCAGCAGCTTACGAAGCGGGTTAACCTACGAGCAGTACTTC	NA	TRBV7-8	TRBJ2-7	NA
CASILTGDGGYTF	TGTGCCAGCATCCTAACCGGAGACGGCGGCTACACCTTC	NA	TRBV6-1	TRBJ1-2	NA
CASTILAGGYGELFF	TGTGCCAGCACGATACTAGCGGGGGGTTACGGGGAGCTGTTTTTT	TRBD2	TRBV5-5	TRBJ2-2	NA
CASMRQMNTGELFF	TGTGCCAGCATGAGACAGATGAACACCGGGGAGCTGTTTTTT	NA	TRBV6-1	TRBJ2-2	once
CASSLGLSYEQYF	TGTGCCAGCAGTTTAGGGCTTTCCTACGAGCAGTACTTC	NA	TRBV28	TRBJ2-7	NA
CASSTGVEQFF	TGTGCCAGCAGCACAGGGGTTGAGCAGTTCTTC	TRBD1	TRBV6-5	TRBJ2-1	NA
CASSIGQGSSYNSPLHF	TGTGCCAGTAGTATAGGACAGGGGAGCTCCTATAATTCACCCCTCCACTTT	TRBD1	TRBV19	TRBJ1-6	NA